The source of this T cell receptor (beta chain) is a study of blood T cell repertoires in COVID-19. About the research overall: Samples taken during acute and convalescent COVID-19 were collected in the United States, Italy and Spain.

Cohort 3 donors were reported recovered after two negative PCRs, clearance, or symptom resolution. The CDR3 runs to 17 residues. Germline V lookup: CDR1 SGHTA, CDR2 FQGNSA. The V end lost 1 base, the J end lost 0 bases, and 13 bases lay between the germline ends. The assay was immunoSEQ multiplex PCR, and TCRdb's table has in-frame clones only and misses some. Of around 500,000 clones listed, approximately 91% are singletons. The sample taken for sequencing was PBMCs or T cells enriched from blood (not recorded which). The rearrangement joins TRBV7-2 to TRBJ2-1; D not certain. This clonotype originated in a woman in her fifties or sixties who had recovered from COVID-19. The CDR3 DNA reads TGTGCCAGCAGCTTAGGTAGCTCCCTTAGCTCCTACAATGAGCAGTTCTTC. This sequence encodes CASSLGSSLSSYNEQFF.